These T cell receptor beta chains were read from a single sample in a study of blood T cell repertoires in COVID-19. Repertoires were generated with immunoSEQ multiplex PCR, while TCRdb's copy carries only in-frame clones and drops some. The sample contains roughly 190,000 clones, roughly 83% of which appear only once. The sample was PBMCs or T cells enriched from blood (not recorded which). These receptor sequences come from a woman aged 25 to 39 who had recovered from COVID-19. CDR3s include the opening cysteine and the closing phenylalanine or tryptophan. A D gene is named only where the DNA matches it firmly. Some rows have no size entry. The others give once, few or many, or a class for an expanded clone.

TGTGCCAGCAGTTACTCGTTTCCCCGGGACAGCACCTTCTACGAGCAGTACTTC,CASSYSFPRDSTFYEQYF,-,TRBD1,TRBV6-2/TRBV6-3,TRBJ2-7
TGCGCCAGCAGAGAGGACAGGAGGACGGGAGGCTACACCTTC,CASREDRRTGGYTF,-,TRBD1,TRBV10-1,TRBJ1-2
TGTGCCAGCAGCTCTCTTAGCGGGTTGAACACTGAAGCTTTCTTT,CASSSLSGLNTEAFF,-,-,TRBV7-6,TRBJ1-1
TGTGCCAGCAGTTCCCCGGTTAGCGGCTTTACCTACAATGAGCAGTTCTTC,CASSSPVSGFTYNEQFF,-,-,TRBV27,TRBJ2-1
TGTGCCAGCAGCAAAGAAGCGAGGATGCACAGGTGCAGTCCCGTTGTTTCACCCCTCCACTTT,CASSKEARMHRCSPVVSPLHF,once,-,TRBV21-1,TRBJ1-6
TGTGCCAGCAGCCCGGACAGGGGTAATTCACCCCTCCACTTT,CASSPDRGNSPLHF,-,TRBD1,TRBV5-5,TRBJ1-6
TGTGCCACCAGTGATGGTCCGGGTTATGGCTACACCTTC,CATSDGPGYGYTF,-,-,TRBV24-1,TRBJ1-2
TGTGCCAGCAGCCCGGGGGGGGGCCTCTCTGGGGCCAACGTCCTGACTTTC,CASSPGGGLSGANVLTF,-,TRBD2,TRBV5-4,TRBJ2-6
TGTGCCAGGGACTATAGCGGGGAAAAACAAGAGACCCAGTACTTC,CARDYSGEKQETQYF,few,TRBD2,TRBV7-9,TRBJ2-5
TGTGCCAGCAGTGAATCAGGGAATGGAAACACCATATATTTT,CASSESGNGNTIYF,-,-,TRBV6-1,TRBJ1-3
TGTGCCAGTAGTATAGGGACAGCCTCCTACGAGCAGTACTTC,CASSIGTASYEQYF,-,-,TRBV19,TRBJ2-7
TGTGCCAGTAGTATAGTTCGAACTAGCGGGAGACCCGGGGAGCTGTTTTTT,CASSIVRTSGRPGELFF,once,TRBD2,TRBV19,TRBJ2-2
TGTGCCACCAGCAGAGATCAAGGGGATGGGGCCAACGTCCTGACTTTC,CATSRDQGDGANVLTF,-,-,TRBV15,TRBJ2-6
TGTGCCTCCCTAAAACGGGACTCATCCGAAAAACTGTTTTTT,CASLKRDSSEKLFF,-,-,TRBV30,TRBJ1-4
TGTGCCAGCAGTGGGAGACAGGAGGCTTCACCCCTCCACTTT,CASSGRQEASPLHF,-,-,TRBV2,TRBJ1-6
TGCGCCAGCAAGGAATTTCAGGGGAAAGAGACCCAGTACTTC,CASKEFQGKETQYF,-,-,TRBV10-2,TRBJ2-5
TGTGCCACCAGCCAGACCGGGACTAGCGGGGGGGCCCCAGATACGCAGTATTTT,CATSQTGTSGGAPDTQYF,-,TRBD2,TRBV24-1,TRBJ2-3
TGTGCCAGTAGGATACAGGGTCGAAATGCTGGAAACACCATATATTTT,CASRIQGRNAGNTIYF,-,-,TRBV19,TRBJ1-3
TGTGCCAGCAGCGGACTAGCGCGTGGGGTGGATACGCAGTATTTT,CASSGLARGVDTQYF,once,TRBD2,TRBV6-2/TRBV6-3,TRBJ2-3
TGTGCCAGCAAAACAGGGAAGGAGAGCTATGGCTACACCTTC,CASKTGKESYGYTF,-,-,TRBV3-1/TRBV3-2,TRBJ1-2
TGTGCCAGCAGCGTTCCGGGGAAGGGAGCTTTCTTT,CASSVPGKGAFF,-,-,TRBV7-9,TRBJ1-1